This note documents a single T cell receptor beta chain sequence. The source material, RNA transcripts, was used to amplify TCR beta CDR3 regions. Researchers ran a first-round RT-PCR on the TCR CDR3 using the HTBI primer set. Via MiXCR, TCRdb re-called the multiplex PCR reads, giving one row per CDR3 protein. The data contain under 400,000 distinct CDR3 sequences, about 12% of them singletons. With a duration under 2 months, the hyperthyroidism was newly diagnosed in patients aged 18 to 65. The sample is drawn from a study of T cells in Graves' hyperthyroidism and ophthalmopathy. This receptor was taken from a young woman with Graves' hyperthyroidism. The material sequenced was blood.

The CDR3 DNA sequence: TGTGCCAGCACGCCCGAACCCACAGATACGCAGTATTTT. As protein: CASTPEPTDTQYF. V is TRBV28 and J is TRBJ2-3; D unresolved. Germline assignment: CDR1 MDHEN and CDR2 SYDVKM. The length of the CDR3 is 13 residues. Trimming took 7 bases from V and 2 from J, leaving 10 bases between them.